A selection of T cell receptor beta chains follows, all from one sample in a study of T cell clonotyping in hematopoietic cell transplantation. Sequencing used immunoSEQ multiplex PCR; TCRdb keeps in-frame clones, though not all of them. This sample carries 15,000 to 20,000 clones, about two thirds of them seen once, and the ten largest clones take approximately 12%. The sequences come from PBMCs, collected 30 days after allogeneic stem cell transplant. The receptors originated from a male patient aged 45 to 59 who had an allogeneic stem cell transplant from an unrelated donor, so T cells may come from the graft donor. Some clones in this sample may be carry-over from other donors' samples. Both conserved end residues are part of each CDR3. D genes are given only for firm matches. Only some rows state a clone size, as once, few, many or a class for expanded clones.

D	size	V	J	CDR3	DNA
TRBD1	few	TRBV4-1	TRBJ1-2	CASSQAATGAVNYGYTF	TGCGCCAGCAGCCAAGCCGCGACAGGGGCAGTAAACTATGGCTACACCTTC
-	few	TRBV27	TRBJ2-6	CASSLGGSGANVLTF	TGTGCCAGCAGTTTGGGGGGCTCTGGGGCCAACGTCCTGACTTTC
-	-	TRBV7-3	TRBJ2-1	CASSPPGFSDEQFF	TGTGCCAGCAGCCCCCCAGGATTTTCCGATGAGCAGTTCTTC
-	-	TRBV9	TRBJ1-4	CASTLGAGLGEKLFF	TGTGCCAGCACCCTGGGGGCAGGCTTAGGTGAAAAACTGTTTTTT
-	once	TRBV7-7	TRBJ2-5	CASSPDGETQYF	TGTGCTAGCAGCCCGGACGGAGAGACCCAGTACTTC
-	-	TRBV6-5	TRBJ1-2	CASSFGRGVNGYTF	TGTGCCAGCAGTTTCGGCAGGGGTGTGAATGGCTACACCTTC
TRBD1	-	TRBV29-1	TRBJ2-3	CSVAGQGGTDTQYF	TGCAGCGTCGCGGGACAGGGGGGCACAGATACGCAGTATTTT
-	-	TRBV7-2	TRBJ1-1	CASSSDSGNTEAFF	TGTGCCAGCAGCTCGGACTCGGGAAACACTGAAGCTTTCTTT
-	-	TRBV15	TRBJ1-5	CATSRDRGGDSNQPQHF	TGTGCCACCAGCAGGGATAGGGGAGGAGATAGCAATCAGCCCCAGCATTTT
-	once	TRBV30	TRBJ1-2	CAWSSGDYGYTF	TGTGCCTGGAGTTCAGGAGACTATGGCTACACCTTC
-	-	TRBV6-1	TRBJ2-7	CASTFKGLGSYEQYF	TGTGCCAGCACTTTTAAGGGGCTAGGCTCCTACGAGCAGTACTTC
-	-	TRBV2	TRBJ2-2	CASSAADLAPGELFF	TGTGCCAGCAGTGCGGCGGACCTGGCTCCCGGGGAGCTGTTTTTT
-	-	TRBV30	TRBJ1-1	CAWNSRNTEAFF	TGTGCCTGGAATAGTCGGAACACTGAAGCTTTCTTT
-	-	TRBV4-3	TRBJ1-1	CASSQDRGSLPEAFF	TGCGCCAGCAGCCAAGACCGGGGTTCTTTGCCTGAAGCTTTCTTT
-	few	TRBV6-6	TRBJ1-2	CASTYYREGNYGYTF	TGTGCCAGCACCTACTACCGAGAAGGGAACTATGGCTACACCTTC
-	once	TRBV6-6	TRBJ1-5	CASTVTEDQPQHF	TGTGCCAGCACCGTAACAGAAGATCAGCCCCAGCATTTT
TRBD1	-	TRBV7-2	TRBJ1-2	CASSRQIGQGGRYGYTF	TGTGCCAGCAGCCGACAGATCGGACAGGGGGGGAGGTATGGCTACACCTTC
-	-	TRBV11-2	TRBJ1-1	CASSLDLADWNTEAFF	TGTGCCAGCAGCTTAGATTTGGCAGATTGGAACACTGAAGCTTTCTTT
-	-	TRBV6-5	TRBJ1-2	CASSYKGLYGYTF	TGTGCCAGCAGTTACAAGGGACTCTATGGCTACACCTTC
-	few	TRBV25-1	TRBJ1-2	CASSGATIYTF	TGTGCCAGCAGTGGAGCGACTATTTACACCTTC
TRBD1	few	TRBV7-8	TRBJ1-2	CASSSLPQGARYGYTF	TGTGCCAGCAGCTCGCTCCCCCAGGGGGCGCGGTATGGCTACACCTTC
-	-	TRBV30	TRBJ1-6	CAWLSGLGESPLHF	TGTGCCTGGCTATCGGGACTTGGCGAGTCACCCCTCCACTTT
TRBD2	-	TRBV2	TRBJ2-5	CASSVSGETQYF	TGTGCCAGCAGTGTTAGCGGGGAGACCCAGTACTTC
-	-	TRBV29-1	TRBJ1-4	CSVASWGSEKLFF	TGCAGCGTTGCCAGTTGGGGAAGTGAAAAACTGTTTTTT
TRBD1	-	TRBV4-1	TRBJ1-5	CASRLTGTGGQPQHF	TGCGCCAGCAGACTCACCGGGACAGGGGGACAGCCCCAGCATTTT